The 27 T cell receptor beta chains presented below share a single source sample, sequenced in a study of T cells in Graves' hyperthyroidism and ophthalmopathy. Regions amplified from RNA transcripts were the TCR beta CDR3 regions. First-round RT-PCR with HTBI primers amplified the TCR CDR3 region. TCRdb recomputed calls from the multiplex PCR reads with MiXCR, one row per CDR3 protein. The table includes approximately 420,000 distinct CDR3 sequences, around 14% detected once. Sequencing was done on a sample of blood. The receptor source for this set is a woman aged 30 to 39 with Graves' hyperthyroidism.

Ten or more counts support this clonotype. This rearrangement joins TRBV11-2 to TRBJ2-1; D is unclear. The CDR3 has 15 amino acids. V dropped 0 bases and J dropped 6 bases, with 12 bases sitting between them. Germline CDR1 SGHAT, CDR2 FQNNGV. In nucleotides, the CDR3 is TGTGCCAGCAGCTTAGATGGCAGGTGGGGCAATGAGCAGTTCTTC. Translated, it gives CASSLDGRWGNEQFF.

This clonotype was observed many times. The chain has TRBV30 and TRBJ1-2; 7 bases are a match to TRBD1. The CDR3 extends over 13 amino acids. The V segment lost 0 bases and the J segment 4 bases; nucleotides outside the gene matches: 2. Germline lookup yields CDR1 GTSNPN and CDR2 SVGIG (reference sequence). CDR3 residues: CAWSVQGSYGYTF. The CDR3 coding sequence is TGTGCCTGGAGTGTACAGGGGAGCTATGGCTACACCTTC.

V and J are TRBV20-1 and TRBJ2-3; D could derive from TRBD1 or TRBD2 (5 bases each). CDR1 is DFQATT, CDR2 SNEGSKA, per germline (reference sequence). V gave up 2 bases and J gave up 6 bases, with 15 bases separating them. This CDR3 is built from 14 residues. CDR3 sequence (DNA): TGCAGTGCTAGACCCGGGGCAGCGGCCGATACGCAGTATTTT. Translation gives CSARPGAAADTQYF.

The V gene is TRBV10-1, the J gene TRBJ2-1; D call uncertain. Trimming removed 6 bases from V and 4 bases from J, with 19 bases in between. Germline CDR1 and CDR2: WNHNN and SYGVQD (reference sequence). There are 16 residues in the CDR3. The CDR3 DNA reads TGCGCCAGCAGCCTTTCGGTCCGGCCCGGATACAATGAGCAGTTCTTC. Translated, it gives CASSLSVRPGYNEQFF.

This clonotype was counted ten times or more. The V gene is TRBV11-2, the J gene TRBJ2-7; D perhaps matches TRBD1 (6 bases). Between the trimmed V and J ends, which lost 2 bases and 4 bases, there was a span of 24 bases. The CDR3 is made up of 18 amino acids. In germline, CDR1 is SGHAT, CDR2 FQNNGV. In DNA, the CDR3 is TGTGCCAGCAGCTTATACGCGACAGGTTCCATTTCCAAATACGAGCAGTACTTC. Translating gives CASSLYATGSISKYEQYF.

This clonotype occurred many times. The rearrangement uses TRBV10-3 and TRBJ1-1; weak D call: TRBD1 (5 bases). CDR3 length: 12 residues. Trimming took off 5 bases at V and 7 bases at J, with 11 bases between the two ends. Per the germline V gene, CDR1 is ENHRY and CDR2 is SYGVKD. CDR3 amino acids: CAISTPTGEAFF. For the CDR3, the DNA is TGTGCCATCAGTACGCCCACAGGTGAAGCTTTCTTT.

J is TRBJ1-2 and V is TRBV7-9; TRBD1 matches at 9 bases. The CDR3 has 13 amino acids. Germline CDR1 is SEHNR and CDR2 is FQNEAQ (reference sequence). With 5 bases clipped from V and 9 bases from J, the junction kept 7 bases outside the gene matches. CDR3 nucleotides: TGTGCCAGCAGCCCCCAGGACAGGGGCAGCTACACCTTC. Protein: CASSPQDRGSYTF.

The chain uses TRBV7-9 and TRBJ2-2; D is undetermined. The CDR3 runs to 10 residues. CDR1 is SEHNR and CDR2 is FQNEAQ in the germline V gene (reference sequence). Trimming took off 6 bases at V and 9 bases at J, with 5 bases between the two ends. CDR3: CASSFRELFF. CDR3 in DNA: TGTGCCAGCAGTTTCCGGGAGCTGTTTTTT.

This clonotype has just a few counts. The CDR3 reads CASSEYKGGALEKLFF. For the CDR3, the DNA is TGTGCCAGCAGTGAATATAAGGGTGGGGCCCTTGAAAAACTGTTTTTT. The chain carries TRBV25-1 and TRBJ1-4; tentative D call: TRBD1 (5 bases). V was pared by 0 bases and J by 7 bases, with 15 bases between. The CDR3 runs to 16 residues. Germline V lookup: CDR1 MGHDK, CDR2 SYGVNS.

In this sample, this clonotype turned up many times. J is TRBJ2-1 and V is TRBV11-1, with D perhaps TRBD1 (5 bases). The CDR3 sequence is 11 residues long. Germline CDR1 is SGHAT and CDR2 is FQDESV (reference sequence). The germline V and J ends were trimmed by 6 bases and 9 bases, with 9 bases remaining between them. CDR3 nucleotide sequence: TGTGCCAGCAGGGGGCGAGTTGAGCAGTTCTTC. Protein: CASRGRVEQFF.

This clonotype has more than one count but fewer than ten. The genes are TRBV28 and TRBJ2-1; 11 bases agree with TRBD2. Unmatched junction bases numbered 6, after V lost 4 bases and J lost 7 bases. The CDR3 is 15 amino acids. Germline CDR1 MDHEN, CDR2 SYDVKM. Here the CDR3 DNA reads TGTGCCAGCAGTTCGGGACTAGCGGTTAGGAATGAGCAGTTCTTC. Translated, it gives CASSSGLAVRNEQFF.

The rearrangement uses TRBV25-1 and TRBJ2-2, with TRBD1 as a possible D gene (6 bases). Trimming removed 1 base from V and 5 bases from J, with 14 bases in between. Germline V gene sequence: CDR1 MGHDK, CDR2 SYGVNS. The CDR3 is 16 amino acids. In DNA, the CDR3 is TGTGCCAGCAGTGAATTGGGGGCAGGGCATACCGGGGAGCTGTTTTTT. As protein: CASSELGAGHTGELFF.

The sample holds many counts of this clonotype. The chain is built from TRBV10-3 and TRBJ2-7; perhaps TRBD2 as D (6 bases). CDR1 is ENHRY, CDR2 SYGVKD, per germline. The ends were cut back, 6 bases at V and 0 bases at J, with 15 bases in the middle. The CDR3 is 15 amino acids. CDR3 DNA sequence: TGTGCCATCAGCGAAAAGACCGGGGGCTCCTACGAGCAGTACTTC. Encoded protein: CAISEKTGGSYEQYF.

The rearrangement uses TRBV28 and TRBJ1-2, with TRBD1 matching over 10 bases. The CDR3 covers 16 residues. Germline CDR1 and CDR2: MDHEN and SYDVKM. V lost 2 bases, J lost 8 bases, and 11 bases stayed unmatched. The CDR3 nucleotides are TGTGCCAGCAGTTTAGCGCCGACAGGGGGCGGGGGGGGCTACACCTTC. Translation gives CASSLAPTGGGGGYTF.

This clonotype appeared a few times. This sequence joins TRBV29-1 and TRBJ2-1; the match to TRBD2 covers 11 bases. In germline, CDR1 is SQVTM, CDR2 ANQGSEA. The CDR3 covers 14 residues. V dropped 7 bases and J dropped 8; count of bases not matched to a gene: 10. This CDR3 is CSAKLAGASDEQFF. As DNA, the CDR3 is TGCAGCGCAAAACTAGCGGGAGCGAGTGATGAGCAGTTCTTC.

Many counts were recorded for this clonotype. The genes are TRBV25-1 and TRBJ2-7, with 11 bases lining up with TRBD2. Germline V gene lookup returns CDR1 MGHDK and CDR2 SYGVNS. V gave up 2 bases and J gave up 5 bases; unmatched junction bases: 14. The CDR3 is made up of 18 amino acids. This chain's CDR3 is CASSERGGTSGSLDEQYF. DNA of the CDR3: TGTGCCAGCAGTGAAAGGGGGGGGACTAGCGGTAGCCTGGACGAGCAGTACTTC.

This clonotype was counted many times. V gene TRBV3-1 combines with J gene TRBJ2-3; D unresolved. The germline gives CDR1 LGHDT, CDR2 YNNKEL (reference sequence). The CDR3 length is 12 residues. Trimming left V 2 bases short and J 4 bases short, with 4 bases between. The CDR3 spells CASSQISDTQYF. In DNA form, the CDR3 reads TGTGCCAGCAGCCAAATTTCAGATACGCAGTATTTT.

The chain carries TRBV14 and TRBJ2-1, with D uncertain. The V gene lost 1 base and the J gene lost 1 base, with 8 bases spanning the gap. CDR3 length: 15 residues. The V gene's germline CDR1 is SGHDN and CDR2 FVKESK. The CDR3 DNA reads TGTGCCAGCAGCCAAGGTTGGGGTTCCTACAATGAGCAGTTCTTC. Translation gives CASSQGWGSYNEQFF.

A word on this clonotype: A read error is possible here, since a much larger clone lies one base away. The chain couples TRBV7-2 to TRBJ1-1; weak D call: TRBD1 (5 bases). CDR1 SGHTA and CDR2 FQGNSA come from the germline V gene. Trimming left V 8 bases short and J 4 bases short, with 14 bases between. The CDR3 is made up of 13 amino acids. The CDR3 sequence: CASGPRGTTEAFF. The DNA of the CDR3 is TGTGCCAGCGGCCCCCGAGGGACCACTGAAGCTTTCTTT. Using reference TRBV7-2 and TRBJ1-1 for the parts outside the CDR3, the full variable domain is GAGVSQSPSNKVTEKGKDVELRCDPISGHTALYWYRQSLGQGLEFLIYFQGNSAPDKSGLPSDRFSAERTGGSVSTLTIQRTQQEDSAVYLCASGPRGTTEAFFGQGTRLTVV.

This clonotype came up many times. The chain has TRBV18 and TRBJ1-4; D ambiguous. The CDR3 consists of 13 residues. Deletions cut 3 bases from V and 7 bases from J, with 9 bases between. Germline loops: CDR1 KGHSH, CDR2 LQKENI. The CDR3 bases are TGTGCCAGCTCACCTAGGCGCGCTGAAAAACTGTTTTTT. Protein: CASSPRRAEKLFF. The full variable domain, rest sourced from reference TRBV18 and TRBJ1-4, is NAGVMQNPRHLVRRRGQEARLRCSPMKGHSHVYWYRQLPEEGLKFMVYLQKENIIDESGMPKERFSAEFPKEGPSILRIQQVVRGDSAAYFCASSPRRAEKLFFGSGTQLSVL.

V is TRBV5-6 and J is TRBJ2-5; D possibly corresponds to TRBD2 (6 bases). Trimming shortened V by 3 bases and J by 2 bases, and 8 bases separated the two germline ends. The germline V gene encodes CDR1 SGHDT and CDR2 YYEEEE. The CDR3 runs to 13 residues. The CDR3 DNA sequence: TGTGCCAGCAGCTCGGACTATCAAGAGACCCAGTACTTC. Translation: CASSSDYQETQYF.

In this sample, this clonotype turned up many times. CDR3 region: CSATTGDRVFSDTQYF. CDR3 nucleotide sequence: TGCAGTGCCACCACGGGGGACAGGGTATTTTCAGATACGCAGTATTTT. The V gene is TRBV20-1, the J gene TRBJ2-3; 9 bases are shared with TRBD1. The V and J ends lost 6 bases and 4 bases, in that order; junction bases with no gene match: 14. The germline CDR1 and CDR2 sequences are DFQATT and SNEGSKA (reference sequence). This CDR3 is 16 amino acids long.

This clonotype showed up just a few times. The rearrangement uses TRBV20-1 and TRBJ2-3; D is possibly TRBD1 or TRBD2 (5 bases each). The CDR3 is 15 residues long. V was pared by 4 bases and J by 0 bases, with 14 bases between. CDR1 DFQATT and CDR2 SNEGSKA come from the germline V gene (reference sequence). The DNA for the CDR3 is TGCAGTGCTACCTCCGGGACGGAGAGCACAGATACGCAGTATTTT. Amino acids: CSATSGTESTDTQYF.

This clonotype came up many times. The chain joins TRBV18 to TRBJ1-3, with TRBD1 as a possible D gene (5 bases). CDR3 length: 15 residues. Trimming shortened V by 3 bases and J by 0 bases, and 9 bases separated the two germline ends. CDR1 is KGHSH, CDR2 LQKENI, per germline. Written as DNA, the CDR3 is TGTGCCAGCTCACCGGGACGCAGCTCTGGAAACACCATATATTTT. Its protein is CASSPGRSSGNTIYF. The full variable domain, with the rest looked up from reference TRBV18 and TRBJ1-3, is NAGVMQNPRHLVRRRGQEARLRCSPMKGHSHVYWYRQLPEEGLKFMVYLQKENIIDESGMPKERFSAEFPKEGPSILRIQQVVRGDSAAYFCASSPGRSSGNTIYFGEGSWLTVV.

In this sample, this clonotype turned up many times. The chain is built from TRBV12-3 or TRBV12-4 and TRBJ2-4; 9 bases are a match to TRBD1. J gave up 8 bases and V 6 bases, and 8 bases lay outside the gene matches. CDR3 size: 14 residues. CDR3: CASSPDRGGHIQYF. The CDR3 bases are TGTGCCAGCAGCCCAGACAGGGGGGGTCACATTCAGTACTTC.

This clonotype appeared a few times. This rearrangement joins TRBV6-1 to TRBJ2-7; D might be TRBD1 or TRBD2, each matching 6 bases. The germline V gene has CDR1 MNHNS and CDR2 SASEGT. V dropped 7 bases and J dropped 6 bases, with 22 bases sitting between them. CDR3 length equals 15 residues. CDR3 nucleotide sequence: TGTGCCAGCAACGGGGGCAGGACAAGGGGCCGCGAGCAGTACTTC. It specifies CASNGGRTRGREQYF.

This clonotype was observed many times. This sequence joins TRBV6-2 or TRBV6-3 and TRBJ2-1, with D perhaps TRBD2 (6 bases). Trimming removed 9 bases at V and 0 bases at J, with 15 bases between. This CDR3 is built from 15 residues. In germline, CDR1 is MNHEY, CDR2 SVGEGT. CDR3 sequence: CASVISGSSYNEQFF. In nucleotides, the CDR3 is TGTGCCAGTGTTATTAGCGGTTCCTCCTACAATGAGCAGTTCTTC.